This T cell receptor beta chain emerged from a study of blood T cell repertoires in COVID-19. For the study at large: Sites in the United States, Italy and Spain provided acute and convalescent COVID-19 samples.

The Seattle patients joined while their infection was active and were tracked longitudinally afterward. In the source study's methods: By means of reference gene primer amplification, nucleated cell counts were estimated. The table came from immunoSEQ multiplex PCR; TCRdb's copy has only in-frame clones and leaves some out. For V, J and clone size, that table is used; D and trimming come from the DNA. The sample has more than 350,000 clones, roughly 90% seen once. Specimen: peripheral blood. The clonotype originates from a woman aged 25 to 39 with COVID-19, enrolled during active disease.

Here the CDR3 DNA reads TGTGCCAGCAGTCCCGTGAGGACAGGTGAAGCTTTCTTT. It specifies CASSPVRTGEAFF. The V gene is TRBV12-3 or TRBV12-4, the J gene TRBJ1-1, with 7 bases aligning to TRBD1. The ends lost 5 bases at V and 7 bases at J; junction bases unmatched: 7. The CDR3 extends over 13 amino acids.